The present entry profiles one TCR beta chain with its context. The target antigen is unknown. Germline assignment: CDR1 SGHTA and CDR2 FQGNSA. The V segment lost 1 base and the J segment 5 bases; nucleotides outside the gene matches: 15. The CDR3 spans 18 residues. With 60 Vbeta and 13 Jbeta primers, the PCR was carried out. Here immunoSEQ multiplex PCR was the method, and the copy in TCRdb shows in-frame clones only, minus some. The sample includes 150,000 or so clones, about 80% of them seen just once. The data stem from a study of cytomegalovirus exposure and HLA in healthy donors. Study details: Among roughly 180 million T cells, an earlier analysis found 90 million to 130 million unique TCR beta sequences. Whole-study findings and limits: Rare TCR sequences predominated, though certain public TCRs were found in many donors. A few CMV-associated chains proved CMV antigen-specific in vitro.

Sequenced: PBMCs. The sequence was obtained from a woman between 40 and 50 years old in good health and CMV-seronegative. The chain employs TRBV7-2 and TRBJ2-5; TRBD2 aligns across 8 bases. CDR3 region: CASSLGLRAGGEEETQYF. The CDR3 bases are TGTGCCAGCAGCTTAGGATTGCGGGCGGGAGGAGAAGAGGAGACCCAGTACTTC.